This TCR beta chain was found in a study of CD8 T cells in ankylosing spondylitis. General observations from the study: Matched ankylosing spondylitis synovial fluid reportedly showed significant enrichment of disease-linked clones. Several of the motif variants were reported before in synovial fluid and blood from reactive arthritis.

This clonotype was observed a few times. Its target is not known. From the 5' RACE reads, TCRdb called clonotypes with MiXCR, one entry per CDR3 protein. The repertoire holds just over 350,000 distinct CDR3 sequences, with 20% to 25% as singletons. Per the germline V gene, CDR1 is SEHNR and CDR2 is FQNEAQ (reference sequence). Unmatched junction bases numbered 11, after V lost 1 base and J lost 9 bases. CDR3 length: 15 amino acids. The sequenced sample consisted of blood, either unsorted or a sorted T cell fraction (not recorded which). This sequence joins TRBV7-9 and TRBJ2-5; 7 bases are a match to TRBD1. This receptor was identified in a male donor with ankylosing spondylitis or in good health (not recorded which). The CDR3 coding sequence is TGTGCCAGCAGCTTAGGTGCCGGGACAGCCACGGCCCAGTACTTC. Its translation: CASSLGAGTATAQYF.